The 17 T cell receptor beta chains given below trace back to one sample, sequenced in a study of blood T cell repertoires in COVID-19. Libraries were prepared by immunoSEQ multiplex PCR; TCRdb keeps only in-frame clonotypes and omits some of them. This sample has just over 300,000 clones, with roughly 88% found just once. The sample consisted of PBMCs or T cells enriched from blood (not recorded which). These receptors originate from a man under 40 who had recovered from COVID-19.

The chain has TRBV19 and TRBJ2-2, with D hard to call. The CDR3 is made up of 13 amino acids. V lost 7 bases, J lost 1 base, and 7 bases lay in between. In germline, CDR1 is LNHDA, CDR2 SQIVND (reference sequence). Here the CDR3 DNA reads TGTGCCAGTAACAGTTTGAACACCGGGGAGCTGTTTTTT. Its translation is CASNSLNTGELFF. Drawing the rest from reference TRBV19 and TRBJ2-2, the complete variable domain is DGGITQSPKYLFRKEGQNVTLSCEQNLNHDAMYWYRQDPGQGLRLIYYSQIVNDFQKGDIAEGYSVSREKKESFPLTVTSAQKNPTAFYLCASNSLNTGELFFGEGSRLTVL.

The chain recombines TRBV5-5 with TRBJ1-2; D possibly corresponds to TRBD1 (6 bases). The ends were cut back, 3 bases at V and 3 bases at J, with 15 bases in the middle. Germline V gives CDR1 SGHKS, CDR2 YYEKEE (reference sequence). CDR3 length: 15 residues. The CDR3 loop is CASSWRGAGDYGYTF. The CDR3 coding sequence is TGTGCCAGCAGCTGGCGGGGGGCCGGGGACTATGGCTACACCTTC.

This clone was observed a handful of times. The sample has other DNA sequences that encode this CDR3 too. The V gene is TRBV5-1, the J gene TRBJ2-7, with D perhaps matching TRBD1 (5 bases). This CDR3 contains 14 residues. Deletions cut 0 bases from V and 7 bases from J, with 14 bases between. Germline CDR1 is SGHRS and CDR2 is YFSETQ. CDR3 protein: CASSLAARAREQYF. CDR3 in DNA: TGCGCCAGCAGCTTGGCCGCCAGGGCAAGGGAGCAGTACTTC. Together with reference TRBV5-1 and TRBJ2-7, the CDR3 gives the full variable domain: KAGVTQTPRYLIKTRGQQVTLSCSPISGHRSVSWYQQTPGQGLQFLFEYFSETQRNKGNFPGRFSGRQFSNSRSEMNVSTLELGDSALYLCASSLAARAREQYFGPGTRLTVT.

The rearrangement links TRBV18 to TRBJ2-1; 12 bases are a match to TRBD2. CDR1 and CDR2 from the germline V gene are KGHSH and LQKENI. The trim removed 6 bases at V and 9 bases at J, leaving 6 bases unmatched. The CDR3 is 14 amino acids. The CDR3 spells CASSRTSGEAEQFF. Written as DNA, the CDR3 is TGTGCCAGCTCGAGGACTAGCGGGGAAGCTGAGCAGTTCTTC.

The rearrangement links TRBV2 to TRBJ2-5, with D possibly being TRBD1 (7 bases). Germline CDR1 SNHLY, CDR2 FYNNEI. V was trimmed by 8 bases and J by 3 bases, leaving 13 bases between them. This CDR3 has 13 residues. CDR3 residues: CASSQGEEETQYF. CDR3 bases: TGTGCCAGCTCTCAGGGGGAGGAAGAGACCCAGTACTTC.

This clone was seen only a few times. The sample carries other DNA sequences with the same CDR3. This chain uses TRBV2 with TRBJ2-3; D is undetermined. CDR3 length: 11 amino acids. Germline V gene data show CDR1 as SNHLY and CDR2 as FYNNEI. With 5 bases removed from V and 2 bases from J, the gap between germline ends came to 2 bases. The CDR3 DNA reads as TGTGCCAGCAGTTACACAGATACGCAGTATTTT. It yields the protein CASSYTDTQYF. The full variable domain, with the rest looked up from reference TRBV2 and TRBJ2-3, is EPEVTQTPSHQVTQMGQEVILRCVPISNHLYFYWYRQILGQKVEFLVSFYNNEISEKSEIFDDQFSVERPDGSNFTLKIRSTKLEDSAMYFCASSYTDTQYFGPGTRLTVL.

The CDR3 coding sequence is TGTGCCAGCAGCCCCGGACAGGGGGCGAGTAATTCACCCCTCCACTTT. Translating gives CASSPGQGASNSPLHF. The chain couples TRBV5-4 to TRBJ1-6; 11 bases agree with TRBD1. V lost 4 bases to trimming and J lost 6 bases; unmatched junction nucleotides: 6. Germline CDR1 and CDR2: SGHNT and YYREEE (reference sequence). The CDR3 is made up of 16 amino acids.

The chain recombines TRBV13 with TRBJ2-7; no firm D call. The CDR3 runs to 12 residues. The germline V gene encodes CDR1 PRHDT and CDR2 FYEKMQ (reference sequence). Trimming stripped 5 bases from V and 2 bases from J, with 7 bases between. CDR3 nucleotide sequence: TGTGCCAGCAGCAGAACTCCCTACGAGCAGTACTTC. Translating it yields CASSRTPYEQYF.

The rearrangement joins TRBV5-4 to TRBJ2-7; TRBD2 aligns across 8 bases. The germline gives CDR1 SGHNT, CDR2 YYREEE (reference sequence). This CDR3 spans 16 amino acids. The trim removed 0 bases at V and 1 base at J, leaving 6 bases unmatched. CDR3 protein: CASSLDSGTRSYEQYF. DNA for the CDR3: TGTGCCAGCAGCTTGGATAGCGGGACAAGGTCCTACGAGCAGTACTTC.

The genes are TRBV29-1 and TRBJ2-1; 7 bases line up with TRBD2. The J segment lost 4 bases and the V segment lost 7 bases, leaving 1 base of the junction unmatched. Looked up from germline, CDR1 is SQVTM and CDR2 is ANQGSEA. The CDR3 has 11 residues. CDR3: CSGGGYNEQFF. CDR3 bases: TGCAGCGGCGGGGGATACAATGAGCAGTTCTTC.

Only one count was recorded for this clone. This chain uses TRBV7-3 with TRBJ1-1; 10 bases agree with TRBD1. V lost 5 bases and J lost 4; bases outside the gene matches: 7. The CDR3 length is 15 residues. The V gene's germline CDR1 is SGHTA and CDR2 FQGTGA. CDR3 nucleotides: TGTGCCAGCAGCCGGACAGGGGGACTAGGCACTGAAGCTTTCTTT. It encodes CASSRTGGLGTEAFF.

This chain links TRBV28 with TRBJ1-1; 10 positions agree with TRBD1. The V gene end was trimmed by 5 bases and the J gene end by 2 bases; junction bases not matched to a gene: 8. This CDR3 contains 16 residues. Germline V gives CDR1 MDHEN, CDR2 SYDVKM. CDR3 nucleotide sequence: TGTGCCAGCAGTCCTCCCGGGACAGGGGAAAACACTGAAGCTTTCTTT. Its translation: CASSPPGTGENTEAFF.

The chain has TRBV5-5 and TRBJ1-2; D is possibly TRBD1 (5 bases). The CDR3 is 15 residues long. Deletions cut 0 bases from V and 4 bases from J, with 13 bases between. Germline V gene sequence: CDR1 SGHKS, CDR2 YYEKEE (reference sequence). In nucleotides, the CDR3 is TGTGCCAGCAGCTTGGCCATCCGGGGGAGCTATGGCTACACCTTC. This encodes CASSLAIRGSYGYTF.

The J gene is TRBJ2-3, the V gene TRBV10-3, with 11 bases aligning to TRBD1. With 3 bases clipped from V and 6 bases from J, the junction kept 11 bases outside the gene matches. From germline, CDR1 is ENHRY and CDR2 SYGVKD. The CDR3 extends over 17 amino acids. The CDR3 spells CAISDPFGTGGQDTQYF. CDR3 DNA: TGTGCCATCAGTGATCCTTTCGGGACAGGGGGGCAGGATACGCAGTATTTT.

The V call is TRBV4-1, the J call TRBJ1-4; TRBD1 might be the D (5 bases). Germline V gene lookup returns CDR1 MGHRA and CDR2 YSYEKL. Between the trimmed V and J ends, which lost 0 bases and 3 bases, there was a span of 8 bases. This CDR3 region has 15 residues. The CDR3 sequence is CASSQDRQPNEKLFF. DNA of the CDR3: TGCGCCAGCAGCCAAGATCGACAGCCTAATGAAAAACTGTTTTTT.

The J gene is TRBJ1-2, the V gene TRBV11-2; no definite D call. Germline CDR1 is SGHAT and CDR2 is FQNNGV. CDR3 size: 14 residues. Trimming removed 7 bases from V and 2 bases from J, with 14 bases in between. CDR3 sequence reads: CASTRDRENYGYTF. CDR3 DNA: TGTGCCAGCACCAGAGACCGGGAGAACTATGGCTACACCTTC. Looking up the rest from reference TRBV11-2 and TRBJ1-2 gives the full variable domain: EAGVAQSPRYKIIEKRQSVAFWCNPISGHATLYWYQQILGQGPKLLIQFQNNGVVDDSQLPKDRFSAERLKGVDSTLKIQPAKLEDSAVYLCASTRDRENYGYTFGSGTRLTVV.

The chain has TRBV6-2 or TRBV6-3 and TRBJ1-1; no reliable D call. The V gene lost 2 bases and the J gene lost 6 bases, with 13 bases spanning the gap. The CDR3 consists of 14 residues. Per the germline V gene, CDR1 is MNHEY and CDR2 is SVGEGT. The CDR3 spells CASSYTEAVPEAFF. Written as DNA, the CDR3 is TGTGCCAGCAGTTACACTGAGGCAGTCCCTGAAGCTTTCTTT.